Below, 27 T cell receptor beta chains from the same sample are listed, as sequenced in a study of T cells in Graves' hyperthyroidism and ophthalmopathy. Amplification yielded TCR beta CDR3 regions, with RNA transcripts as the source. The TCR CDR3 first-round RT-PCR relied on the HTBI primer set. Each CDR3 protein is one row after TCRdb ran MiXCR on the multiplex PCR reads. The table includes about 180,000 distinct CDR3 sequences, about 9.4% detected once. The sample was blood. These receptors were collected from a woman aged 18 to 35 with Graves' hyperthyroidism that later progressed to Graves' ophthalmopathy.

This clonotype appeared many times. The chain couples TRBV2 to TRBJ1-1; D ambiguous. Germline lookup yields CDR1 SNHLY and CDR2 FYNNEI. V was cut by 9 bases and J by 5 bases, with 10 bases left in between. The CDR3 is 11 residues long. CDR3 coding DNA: TGTGCCAGTTCATTACTGACTGAAGCTTTCTTT. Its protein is CASSLLTEAFF.

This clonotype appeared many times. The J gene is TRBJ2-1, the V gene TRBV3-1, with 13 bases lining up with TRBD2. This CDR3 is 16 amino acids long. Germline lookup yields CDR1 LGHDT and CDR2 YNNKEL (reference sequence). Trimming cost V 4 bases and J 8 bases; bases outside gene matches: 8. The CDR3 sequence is CASSPAPGLAGYEQFF. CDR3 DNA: TGTGCCAGCAGCCCCGCTCCGGGACTAGCGGGATATGAGCAGTTCTTC.

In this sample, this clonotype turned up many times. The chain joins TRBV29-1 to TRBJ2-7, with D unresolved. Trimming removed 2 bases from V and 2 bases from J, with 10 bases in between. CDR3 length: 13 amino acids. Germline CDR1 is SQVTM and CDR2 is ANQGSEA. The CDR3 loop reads CSVEFGETYEQYF. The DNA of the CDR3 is TGCAGCGTTGAATTTGGAGAGACCTACGAGCAGTACTTC.

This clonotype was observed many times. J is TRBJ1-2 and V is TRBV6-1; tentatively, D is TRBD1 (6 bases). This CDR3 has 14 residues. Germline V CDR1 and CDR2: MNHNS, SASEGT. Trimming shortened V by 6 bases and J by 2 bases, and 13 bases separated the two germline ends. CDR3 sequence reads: CASRPSGANYGYTF. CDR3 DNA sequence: TGTGCCAGCAGACCCTCAGGGGCCAACTATGGCTACACCTTC.

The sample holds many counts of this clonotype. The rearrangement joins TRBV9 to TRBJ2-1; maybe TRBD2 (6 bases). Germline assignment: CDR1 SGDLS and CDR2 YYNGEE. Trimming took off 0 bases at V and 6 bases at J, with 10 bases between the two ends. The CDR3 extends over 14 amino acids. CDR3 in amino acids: CASSVGGSGNEQFF. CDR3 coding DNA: TGTGCCAGCAGCGTAGGGGGTAGCGGCAATGAGCAGTTCTTC. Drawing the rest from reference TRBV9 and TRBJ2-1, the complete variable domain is DSGVTQTPKHLITATGQRVTLRCSPRSGDLSVYWYQQSLDQGLQFLIQYYNGEERAKGNILERFSAQQFPDLHSELNLSSLELGDSALYFCASSVGGSGNEQFFGPGTRLTVL.

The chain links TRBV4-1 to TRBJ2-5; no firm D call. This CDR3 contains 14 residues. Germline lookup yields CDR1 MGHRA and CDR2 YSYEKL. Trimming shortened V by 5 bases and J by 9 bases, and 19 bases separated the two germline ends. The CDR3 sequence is CASSDSRGRFAQYF. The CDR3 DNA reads TGCGCCAGCAGCGACTCCCGCGGTCGATTTGCCCAGTACTTC.

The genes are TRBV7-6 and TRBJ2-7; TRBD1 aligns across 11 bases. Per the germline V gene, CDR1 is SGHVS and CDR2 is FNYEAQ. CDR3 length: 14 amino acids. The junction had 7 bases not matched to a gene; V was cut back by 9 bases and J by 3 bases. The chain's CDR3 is CASGDGTGGYEQYF. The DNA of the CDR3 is TGTGCCAGTGGAGACGGGACAGGGGGCTACGAGCAGTACTTC.

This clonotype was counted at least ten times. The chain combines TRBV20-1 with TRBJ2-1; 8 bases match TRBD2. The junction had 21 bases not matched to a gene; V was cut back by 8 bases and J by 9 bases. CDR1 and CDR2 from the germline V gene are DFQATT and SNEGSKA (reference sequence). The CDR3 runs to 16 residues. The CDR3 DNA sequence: TGCAGTCAACTCAAAACGAGCGGGAGTATACCACTTGAGCAGTTCTTC. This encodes CSQLKTSGSIPLEQFF.

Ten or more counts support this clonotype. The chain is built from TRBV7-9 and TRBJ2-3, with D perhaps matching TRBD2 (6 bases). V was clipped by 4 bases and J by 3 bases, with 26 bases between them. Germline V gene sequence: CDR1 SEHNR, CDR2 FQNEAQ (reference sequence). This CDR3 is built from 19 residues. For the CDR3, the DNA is TGTGCCAGCAGCTCCGGGATTAGTGGTGTCGGGGGATGGACAGATACGCAGTATTTT. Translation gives CASSSGISGVGGWTDTQYF.

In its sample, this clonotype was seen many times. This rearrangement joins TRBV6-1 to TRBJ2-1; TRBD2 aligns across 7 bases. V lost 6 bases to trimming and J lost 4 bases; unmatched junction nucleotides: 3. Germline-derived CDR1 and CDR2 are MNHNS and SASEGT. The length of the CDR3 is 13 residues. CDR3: CASRYGRYNEQFF. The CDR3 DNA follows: TGTGCCAGCAGATACGGGAGGTACAATGAGCAGTTCTTC.

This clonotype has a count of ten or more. The CDR3 loop reads CAIRLPTGLEDGGGNYGYTF. DNA for the CDR3: TGTGCCATCAGATTACCGACCGGCCTTGAGGACGGAGGAGGGAACTATGGCTACACCTTC. The J gene is TRBJ1-2, the V gene TRBV10-3; D is undetermined. Per the germline V gene, CDR1 is ENHRY and CDR2 is SYGVKD. The CDR3 consists of 20 residues. V lost 6 bases to trimming and J lost 2 bases, with 31 bases between them.

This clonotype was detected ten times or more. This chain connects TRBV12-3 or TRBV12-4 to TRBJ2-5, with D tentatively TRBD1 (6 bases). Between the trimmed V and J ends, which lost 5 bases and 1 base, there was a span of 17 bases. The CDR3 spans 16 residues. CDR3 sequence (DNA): TGTGCCAGCAGTCCTAGCCCCAGGGGATCCCAAGAGACCCAGTACTTC. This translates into CASSPSPRGSQETQYF.

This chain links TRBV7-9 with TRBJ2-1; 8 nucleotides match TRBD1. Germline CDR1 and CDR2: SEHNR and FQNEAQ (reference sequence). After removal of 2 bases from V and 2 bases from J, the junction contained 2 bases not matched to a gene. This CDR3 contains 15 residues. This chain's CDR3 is CASSLRDRPYNEQFF. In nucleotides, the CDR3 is TGTGCCAGCAGCTTAAGGGACAGGCCCTACAATGAGCAGTTCTTC.

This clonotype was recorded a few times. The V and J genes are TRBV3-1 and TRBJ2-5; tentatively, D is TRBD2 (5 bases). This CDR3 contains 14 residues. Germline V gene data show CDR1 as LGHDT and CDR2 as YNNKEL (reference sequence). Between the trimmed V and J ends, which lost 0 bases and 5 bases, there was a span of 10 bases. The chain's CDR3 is CASSQDEGWETQYF. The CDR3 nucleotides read TGTGCCAGCAGCCAAGATGAGGGTTGGGAGACCCAGTACTTC.

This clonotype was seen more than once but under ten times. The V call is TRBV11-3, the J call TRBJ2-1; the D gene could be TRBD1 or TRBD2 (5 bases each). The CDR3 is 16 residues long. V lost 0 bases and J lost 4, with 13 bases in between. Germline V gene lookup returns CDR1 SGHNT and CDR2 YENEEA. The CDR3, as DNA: TGTGCCAGCAGCTTAGATACGGGACCCGGATACAATGAGCAGTTCTTC. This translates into CASSLDTGPGYNEQFF.

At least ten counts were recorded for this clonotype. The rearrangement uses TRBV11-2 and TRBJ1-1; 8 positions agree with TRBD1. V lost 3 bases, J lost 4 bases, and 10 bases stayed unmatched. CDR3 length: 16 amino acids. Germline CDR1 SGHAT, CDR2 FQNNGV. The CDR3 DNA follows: TGTGCCAGCAGCTTTTGGGTTAGAACAGGGGGCACTGAAGCTTTCTTT. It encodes CASSFWVRTGGTEAFF.

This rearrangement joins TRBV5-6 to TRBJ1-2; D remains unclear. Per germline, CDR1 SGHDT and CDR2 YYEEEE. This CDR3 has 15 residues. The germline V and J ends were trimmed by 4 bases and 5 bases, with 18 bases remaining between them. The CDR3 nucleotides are TGTGCCAGCAGCCAACCTCCCTCAACAGCTTATGGCTACACCTTC. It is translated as CASSQPPSTAYGYTF.

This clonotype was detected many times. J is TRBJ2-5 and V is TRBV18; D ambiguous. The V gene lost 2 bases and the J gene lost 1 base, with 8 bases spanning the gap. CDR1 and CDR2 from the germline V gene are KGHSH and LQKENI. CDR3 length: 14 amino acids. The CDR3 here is CASSPWVSQETQYF. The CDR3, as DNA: TGTGCCAGCTCACCATGGGTTTCCCAAGAGACCCAGTACTTC.

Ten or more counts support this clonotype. CDR3 protein: CARDINKATNEKLFF. The CDR3 DNA follows: TGTGCCAGGGACATAAACAAAGCAACTAATGAAAAACTGTTTTTT. The chain combines TRBV2 with TRBJ1-4; possibly TRBD1 for D (5 bases). V was clipped by 9 bases and J by 0 bases, with 14 bases between them. Germline loops: CDR1 SNHLY, CDR2 FYNNEI. The CDR3 covers 15 residues.

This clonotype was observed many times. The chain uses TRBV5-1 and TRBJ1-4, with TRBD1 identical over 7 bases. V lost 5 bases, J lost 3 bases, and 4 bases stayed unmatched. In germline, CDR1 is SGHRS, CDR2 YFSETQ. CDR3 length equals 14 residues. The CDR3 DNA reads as TGCGCCAGCAGACCCGGGACAGCTAATGAAAAACTGTTTTTT. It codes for CASRPGTANEKLFF.

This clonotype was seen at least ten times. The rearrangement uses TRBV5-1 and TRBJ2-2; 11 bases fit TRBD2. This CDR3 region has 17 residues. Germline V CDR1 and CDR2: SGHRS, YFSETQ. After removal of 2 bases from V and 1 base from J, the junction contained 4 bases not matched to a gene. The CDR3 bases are TGCGCCAGCAGCTTTAATAGCGGGAGGGAGAACACCGGGGAGCTGTTTTTT. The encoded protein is CASSFNSGRENTGELFF.

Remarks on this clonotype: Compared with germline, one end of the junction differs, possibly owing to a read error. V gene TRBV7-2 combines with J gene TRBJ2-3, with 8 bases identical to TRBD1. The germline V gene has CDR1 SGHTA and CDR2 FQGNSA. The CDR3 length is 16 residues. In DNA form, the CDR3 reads TGTGCCAGCAGCTTAGTGGCAGGGGGCGGCACTGATACGCAGTATTTT. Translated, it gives CASSLVAGGGTDTQYF.

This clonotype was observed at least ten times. The CDR3 protein is CASSQTRTGNQYF. CDR3 in DNA: TGTGCCAGCTCACAAACCCGCACGGGGAACCAGTACTTC. The rearrangement uses TRBV27 and TRBJ2-5, with a tentative D call TRBD2 (5 bases). V shed 8 bases and J shed 10 bases, with 20 bases lying between them. The CDR3 runs 13 residues. The V gene's germline CDR1 is MNHEY and CDR2 SMNVEV (reference sequence).

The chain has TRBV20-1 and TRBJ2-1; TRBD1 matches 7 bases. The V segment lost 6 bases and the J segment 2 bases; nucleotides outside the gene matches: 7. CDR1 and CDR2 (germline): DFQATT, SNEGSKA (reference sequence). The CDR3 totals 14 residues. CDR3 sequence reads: CSAKWQGAYNEQFF. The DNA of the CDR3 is TGCAGTGCAAAATGGCAGGGGGCCTACAATGAGCAGTTCTTC.

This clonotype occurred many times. CDR3 loop: CSATTGGEKLFF. Here the CDR3 DNA reads TGCAGTGCTACGACAGGCGGTGAAAAACTGTTTTTT. The genes are TRBV20-1 and TRBJ1-4; D possibly corresponds to TRBD1 (6 bases). Looked up from germline, CDR1 is DFQATT and CDR2 is SNEGSKA (reference sequence). The CDR3 totals 12 residues. V dropped 4 bases and J dropped 7 bases, with 10 bases sitting between them.

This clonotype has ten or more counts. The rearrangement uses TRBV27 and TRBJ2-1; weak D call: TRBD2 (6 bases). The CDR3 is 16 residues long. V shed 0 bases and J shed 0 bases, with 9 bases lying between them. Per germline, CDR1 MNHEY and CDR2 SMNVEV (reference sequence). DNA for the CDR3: TGTGCCAGCAGTTTATCGGCTAGCGACTCCTACAATGAGCAGTTCTTC. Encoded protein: CASSLSASDSYNEQFF.

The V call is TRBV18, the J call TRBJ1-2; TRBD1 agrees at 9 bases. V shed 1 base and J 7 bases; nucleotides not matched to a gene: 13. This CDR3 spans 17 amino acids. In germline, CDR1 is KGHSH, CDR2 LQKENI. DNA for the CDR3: TGTGCCAGCTCACCACGGGGACAGGGTACCCCTTTTTCTGGCTACACCTTC. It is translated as CASSPRGQGTPFSGYTF.